Included here is one T cell receptor (beta chain) sequence, with context. A Seattle source enrolled patients during active infection and followed them longitudinally. After removal of 2 bases from V and 0 bases from J, the junction contained 6 bases not matched to a gene. CDR1 and CDR2 from the germline V gene are MGHRA and YSYEKL. The CDR3 contains 17 residues. This record comes from a study of blood T cell repertoires in COVID-19. Overall study context: COVID-19 samples, acute and convalescent, were from the United States, Italy and Spain. Sample material is recorded as cDNA or gDNA derived from T cells, B-cell-depleted T cells, or PBMCs.

Per the study methods: Scientists estimated how many nucleated cells there were by amplifying reference gene primers. Libraries were prepared by immunoSEQ multiplex PCR; TCRdb keeps only in-frame clonotypes and omits some of them. V and J calls and clone size follow that table, whereas D and trimming were derived from the DNA. The sample holds 35,000 to 40,000 clones, approximately 74% seen once. The sequence was collected from a man between 65 and 85 years old with COVID-19, enrolled during active disease. The chain joins TRBV4-1 to TRBJ1-1; 10 bases map to TRBD1. Sequenced input: peripheral blood. The CDR3 reads CASSQPFGQGVNTEAFF. CDR3 in DNA: TGCGCCAGCAGCCAACCATTCGGACAGGGGGTGAACACTGAAGCTTTCTTT.